The 26 T cell receptor beta chains in this list originate from one sample, sequenced in a study of CD8 T cells in ankylosing spondylitis. TCRdb redid the calling of the 5' RACE reads with MiXCR, one entry per CDR3 protein. The sample includes approximately 220,000 distinct CDR3 sequences, roughly a tenth of them seen just once. The sequenced sample consisted of blood, either unsorted or a sorted T cell fraction (not recorded which). The receptor set was obtained from a male donor with ankylosing spondylitis or in good health (not recorded which).

This clonotype was seen a handful of times. The V call is TRBV12-3 or TRBV12-4, the J call TRBJ2-5; D might be TRBD1 (6 bases). CDR3 length: 15 residues. The germline V and J ends were trimmed by 4 bases and 5 bases, with 17 bases remaining between them. CDR3 nucleotide sequence: TGTGCCAGCAGTTGGTCAGGGGCCCAAGGGGAGACCCAGTACTTC. Protein sequence: CASSWSGAQGETQYF.

The chain links TRBV5-5 to TRBJ1-1, with 7 bases aligning to TRBD1. V trimming: 7 bases; J trimming: 0 bases; junction bases outside the gene matches: 6. The length of the CDR3 is 14 residues. The V gene's germline CDR1 is SGHKS and CDR2 YYEKEE (reference sequence). The CDR3 nucleotides read TGTGCCAGCGGGACAGTTCGGATGAACACTGAAGCTTTCTTT. This gives the protein CASGTVRMNTEAFF.

This clonotype was counted many times. In nucleotides, the CDR3 is TGTGCCAGCAGTCTGGCCTGGGGGGCCTACAATGAGCAGTTCTTC. Residues: CASSLAWGAYNEQFF. The V call is TRBV27, the J call TRBJ2-1; D is perhaps TRBD2 (6 bases). Germline V CDR1 and CDR2: MNHEY, SMNVEV (reference sequence). The CDR3 length is 15 residues. Between the trimmed V and J ends, which lost 5 bases and 2 bases, there was a span of 13 bases.

This clonotype was observed at least ten times. V and J are TRBV9 and TRBJ1-1; 9 bases match TRBD1. Germline loops: CDR1 SGDLS, CDR2 YYNGEE. The V and J ends lost 4 bases and 7 bases, in that order; junction bases with no gene match: 11. The CDR3 is 15 residues long. CDR3 sequence reads: CASSPEQGAIGEAFF. The DNA for the CDR3 is TGTGCCAGCAGCCCAGAACAGGGGGCAATCGGTGAAGCTTTCTTT. The entire variable domain, with the rest obtained from reference TRBV9 and TRBJ1-1, is as follows: DSGVTQTPKHLITATGQRVTLRCSPRSGDLSVYWYQQSLDQGLQFLIQYYNGEERAKGNILERFSAQQFPDLHSELNLSSLELGDSALYFCASSPEQGAIGEAFFGQGTRLTVV.

This clonotype was seen repeatedly, ten times or more. The chain combines TRBV4-2 with TRBJ2-7; D is unresolved. Deletions cut 1 base from V and 0 bases from J, with 13 bases between. Germline V gene sequence: CDR1 LGHNA, CDR2 YNFKEQ. CDR3 length equals 16 residues. As DNA, the CDR3 is TGTGCCAGCAGCCAAGTATTCAGTGGGTACTCCTACGAGCAGTACTTC. Protein: CASSQVFSGYSYEQYF.

This clonotype was detected ten times or more. V and J are TRBV20-1 and TRBJ2-4; D assignment may be TRBD1 or TRBD2 (5 bases each). Trimming pared 7 bases from V and 0 bases from J, leaving 19 bases between. The germline V gene has CDR1 DFQATT and CDR2 SNEGSKA (reference sequence). The CDR3 covers 16 residues. The CDR3 DNA sequence: TGCAGTGTCTTCGGGGCGGGCTTGCCAGCCAAAAACATTCAGTACTTC. Amino acid sequence: CSVFGAGLPAKNIQYF.

This clonotype was recorded at least ten times. In nucleotides, the CDR3 is TGTGCCACCAGTGATACAGGGACAGAAAATCAGCCCCAGCATTTT. Translating it yields CATSDTGTENQPQHF. The rearrangement uses TRBV24-1 and TRBJ1-5; 7 nucleotides align to TRBD1. This CDR3 is 15 amino acids long. The V segment lost 3 bases and the J segment 4 bases; nucleotides outside the gene matches: 5. CDR1 and CDR2 from the germline V gene are KGHDR and SFDVKD.

The chain uses TRBV7-9 and TRBJ2-3; TRBD1 matches 7 bases. Germline V lookup: CDR1 SEHNR, CDR2 FQNEAQ (reference sequence). This CDR3 region has 15 residues. The junction had 5 bases not matched to a gene; V was cut back by 5 bases and J by 0 bases. The CDR3 nucleotides are TGTGCCAGCAGCAAGGACAGGATAAGCACAGATACGCAGTATTTT. It translates to CASSKDRISTDTQYF.

This clonotype appeared a few times. This chain connects TRBV12-3 or TRBV12-4 to TRBJ1-4; TRBD1 aligns across 7 bases. This CDR3 region has 16 residues. The V segment lost 6 bases and the J segment 0 bases; nucleotides outside the gene matches: 7. DNA for the CDR3: TGTGCCAGCAGCAATCCACAGGGGCCAACTAATGAAAAACTGTTTTTT. Translating it yields CASSNPQGPTNEKLFF.

This clonotype has more than one count but fewer than ten. J is TRBJ2-7 and V is TRBV7-6; possible D gene TRBD1, 6 bases. This CDR3 has 16 amino acids. Germline-derived CDR1 and CDR2 are SGHVS and FNYEAQ. Trimming removed 1 base at V and 0 bases at J, with 13 bases between. In nucleotides, the CDR3 is TGTGCCAGCAGCTTAGTCTTCCCAGGGGACTCCTACGAGCAGTACTTC. This encodes CASSLVFPGDSYEQYF.

This clonotype showed up many times. V usage is TRBV29-1 and J usage is TRBJ2-5; no firm D call. The CDR3 length is 13 residues. Germline CDR1 SQVTM, CDR2 ANQGSEA. V was pared by 5 bases and J by 2 bases, with 12 bases between. The CDR3 DNA follows: TGCAGCGTTAGGTGGGGAAGTCAAGAGACCCAGTACTTC. Encoded protein: CSVRWGSQETQYF.

This clonotype was recorded many times. This chain joins TRBV7-9 and TRBJ2-2, with D unresolved. Deletions cut 5 bases from V and 7 bases from J, with 8 bases between. Looked up from germline, CDR1 is SEHNR and CDR2 is FQNEAQ (reference sequence). This CDR3 has 12 amino acids. The CDR3, as DNA: TGTGCCAGCAGCAGCTTTGTCGGGGAGCTGTTTTTT. Translated: CASSSFVGELFF. Based on the CDR3 plus reference TRBV7-9 and TRBJ2-2, the full variable domain is DTGVSQNPRHKITKRGQNVTFRCDPISEHNRLYWYRQTLGQGPEFLTYFQNEAQLEKSRLLSDRFSAERPKGSFSTLEIQRTEQGDSAMYLCASSSFVGELFFGEGSRLTVL.

This clonotype came up many times. The chain recombines TRBV24-1 with TRBJ2-3; no reliable D call. In germline, CDR1 is KGHDR, CDR2 SFDVKD. This CDR3 contains 11 residues. V lost 9 bases to trimming and J lost 4 bases, with 7 bases between them. The CDR3 sequence is CATRAPDTQYF. The CDR3 coding sequence is TGTGCCACCCGGGCCCCAGATACGCAGTATTTT.

Remarks on this clonotype: This may come from a read error, since a much larger clone is one base off. The chain combines TRBV4-2 with TRBJ2-7; no reliable D call. Germline values: CDR1 LGHNA, CDR2 YNFKEQ. The CDR3 runs to 16 residues. The DNA of the CDR3 is TGTGCCAACAGCCAAGATGGAGCTCTACTCTCCTACGAGCAGTACTTC. Translation gives CANSQDGALLSYEQYF.

This clonotype was counted between two and nine times. The junction and the germline gene differ at one end; a read error may be behind it. CDR3 sequence: CASSLGGAVQETQYF. Here the CDR3 DNA reads TGTGCTAGCAGCCTAGGTGGGGCAGTACAAGAGACCCAGTACTTC. The gene calls are TRBV7-7 and TRBJ2-5; perhaps TRBD1 as D (5 bases). Germline lookup yields CDR1 SSHAT and CDR2 FNYEAQ (reference sequence). The CDR3 length is 15 residues.

This sequence joins TRBV20-1 and TRBJ1-2, with TRBD1 identical over 9 bases. CDR3 size: 14 residues. Per the germline V gene, CDR1 is DFQATT and CDR2 is SNEGSKA (reference sequence). Trimming cost V 0 bases and J 7 bases; bases outside gene matches: 6. Written as DNA, the CDR3 is TGCAGTGCTAGAGACCGGGACAGGGTATCTGGCTACACCTTC. Its protein is CSARDRDRVSGYTF.

This clonotype was seen a few times. V usage is TRBV7-2 and J usage is TRBJ1-5, with unresolved D. V lost 5 bases to trimming and J lost 0 bases, with 11 bases between them. Looked up from germline, CDR1 is SGHTA and CDR2 is FQGNSA. The CDR3 spans 15 residues. Written as DNA, the CDR3 is TGTGCCAGCAGCACGGACGGGGTTAGCAATCAGCCCCAGCATTTT. This translates into CASSTDGVSNQPQHF. The full variable domain, rest sourced from reference TRBV7-2 and TRBJ1-5, is GAGVSQSPSNKVTEKGKDVELRCDPISGHTALYWYRQSLGQGLEFLIYFQGNSAPDKSGLPSDRFSAERTGGSVSTLTIQRTQQEDSAVYLCASSTDGVSNQPQHFGDGTRLSIL.

The chain links TRBV12-3 or TRBV12-4 to TRBJ2-5; D might be TRBD2 (7 bases). The CDR3 runs 17 residues. Trimming removed 3 bases from V and 4 bases from J, with 21 bases in between. CDR3 protein: CASSFVGGPELGETQYF. CDR3 DNA: TGTGCCAGCAGTTTTGTGGGGGGGCCCGAGCTTGGAGAGACCCAGTACTTC.

This clonotype was seen at least ten times. The gene calls are TRBV12-3 or TRBV12-4 and TRBJ1-4; D gene uncertain. The CDR3 runs 14 residues. The V gene lost 1 base and the J gene lost 7 bases, with 10 bases spanning the gap. CDR3 loop: CASSLGHGSEKLFF. The CDR3 DNA sequence: TGTGCCAGCAGTTTAGGCCATGGCAGTGAAAAACTGTTTTTT.

This clonotype was observed at least ten times. The CDR3 nucleotides are TGTGCCAGCAGTCCCCCCCGGACGACATACAATGAGCAGTTCTTC. Protein: CASSPPRTTYNEQFF. The chain carries TRBV12-3 or TRBV12-4 and TRBJ2-1; D is unresolved. V lost 5 bases to trimming and J lost 4 bases, with 15 bases between them. The CDR3 is 15 amino acids.

The chain uses TRBV5-6 and TRBJ2-2; tentative D call: TRBD1 (5 bases). The CDR3 length is 13 residues. Per germline, CDR1 SGHDT and CDR2 YYEEEE. V lost 0 bases, J lost 7 bases, and 7 bases lay in between. The CDR3 DNA sequence: TGTGCCAGCAGCTTGGACAGGCACGGGGAGCTGTTTTTT. As protein: CASSLDRHGELFF.

This clonotype was picked up many times. V usage is TRBV5-6 and J usage is TRBJ2-3; D is perhaps TRBD2 (5 bases). Germline lookup yields CDR1 SGHDT and CDR2 YYEEEE. This CDR3 has 15 residues. Trimming removed 0 bases at V and 1 base at J, with 9 bases between. The CDR3 sequence is CASSLVATRTDTQYF. CDR3 sequence (DNA): TGTGCCAGCAGCTTGGTAGCGACCCGCACAGATACGCAGTATTTT.

A word on this clonotype: A much larger clone is a single base away; this may be a read error. V gene TRBV12-3 or TRBV12-4 combines with J gene TRBJ1-5; 8 nucleotides agree with TRBD1. The CDR3 spans 14 residues. J was trimmed by 7 bases and V by 6 bases; bases with no gene match: 8. CDR3 coding DNA: TGTGCCAGCAGGTCCGACAGGGGACAACAGCCCCAGCATTTT. It is translated as CASRSDRGQQPQHF.

The rearrangement links TRBV12-3 or TRBV12-4 to TRBJ1-1, with D perhaps TRBD1 (5 bases). Trimming took 6 bases from V and 4 from J, leaving 15 bases between them. The CDR3 length is 14 residues. Here the CDR3 reads CASSVQGWGTEAFF. The CDR3 nucleotides read TGTGCCAGCAGCGTCCAGGGTTGGGGCACTGAAGCTTTCTTT.

This clonotype was counted a few times. The gene calls are TRBV7-8 and TRBJ2-5; 7 nucleotides line up with TRBD2. The J segment lost 5 bases and the V segment lost 7 bases, leaving 13 bases of the junction unmatched. The CDR3 runs 15 residues. Germline CDR1 reads SGHVS; CDR2 reads FQNEAQ. The CDR3 region is CASTHTTSYFETQYF. The DNA of the CDR3 is TGTGCCAGCACGCACACGACTAGCTATTTTGAGACCCAGTACTTC.

This clonotype turned up a few times. J is TRBJ2-2 and V is TRBV4-2; D perhaps matches TRBD2 (6 bases). Trimming removed 3 bases at V and 5 bases at J, with 16 bases between. CDR3 length: 16 amino acids. Germline V gives CDR1 LGHNA, CDR2 YNFKEQ. CDR3 nucleotide sequence: TGTGCCAGCAGCCAGGAGGGCTTGAAGGTGACCGGGGAGCTGTTTTTT. Its protein product is CASSQEGLKVTGELFF.